This T cell receptor beta chain was recovered during a study of vaccination and CD4 T cells after COVID-19. Study-wide background: Drawing of post-COVID samples took place a median roughly 95 days after diagnosis (range 35 to 161). Typically, post-vaccine samples were obtained a median about 79 days after dose two, within a range of 14 to 241.

Findings of the study overall: Median counts of SARS-CoV-2-reactive clonotypes increased from around 20 to 38; this difference was not significant.

Points on this clonotype: Its target is not known.

The CDR3 is 16 amino acids. Germline assignment: CDR1 MNHEY and CDR2 SMNVEV (reference sequence). Trimming at V came to 4 bases and at J to 3 bases, leaving 7 bases not matched to a gene. The assay that was used to sequence DNA from cultured CD4+ T cells was the Oncomine TCR Beta short-read assay. Someone extracted genomic DNA from cultured CD4+ T cells. In TCRdb, the PCR reads were re-called with MiXCR into one record per CDR3 protein. The data hold more than 9,000 distinct CDR3 sequences, with less than 35% observed a single time. Treatment: roughly ten-day PBMC culture with coronavirus spike peptide pools or control peptides (ViraFEST assay). Collection of the unexposed donor's CD4+ T cells took place before the COVID-19 pandemic (2011-2018). In the ViraFEST assay, peptide-pool expansion preceded TCR sequencing of expanded clonotypes.

What was sequenced was CD4+ T cells from blood, cultured in vitro. This chain uses TRBV27 with TRBJ2-2; 8 bases fit TRBD1. This receptor was taken from a human donor in good health. CDR3 nucleotide sequence: TGTGCCAGCAGTTCCGGACAGGGCTCGTACACCGGGGAGCTGTTTTTT. Residues: CASSSGQGSYTGELFF.